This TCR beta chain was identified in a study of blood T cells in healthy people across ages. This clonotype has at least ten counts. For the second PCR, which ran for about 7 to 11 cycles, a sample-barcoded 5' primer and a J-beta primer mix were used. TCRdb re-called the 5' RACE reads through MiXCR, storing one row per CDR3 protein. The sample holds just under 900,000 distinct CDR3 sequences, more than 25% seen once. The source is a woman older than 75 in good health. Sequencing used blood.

The CDR3 DNA reads TGTGCCAGCAGGGCGACAGCCTATGGCTACACCTTC. Translating gives CASRATAYGYTF. The chain is built from TRBV28 and TRBJ1-2, with a possible D match to TRBD1 (5 bases). Germline V gene sequence: CDR1 MDHEN, CDR2 SYDVKM. V was pared by 6 bases and J by 4 bases, with 9 bases between. The CDR3 extends over 12 amino acids.